This T cell receptor beta chain was observed in a study of OX40 agonist ivuxolimab in advanced cancers. Concerning the study at large: Ivuxolimab, which targeted the costimulatory receptor OX40 (CD134), was an agonistic, fully human IgG2 monoclonal antibody. Patients were allowed to have had prior anti-PD-1, anti-PD-L1 or anti-CTLA-4 therapy, and around 43% of the dose-escalation patients had been treated with checkpoint inhibitors. The point of sequencing TCRbeta in the periphery was to test whether ivuxolimab changed TCR sequence diversity and drove clonal T-cell expansion. Partial responses occurred in three dose-escalation patients: two with cutaneous melanoma and one with hepatocellular carcinoma. The paper describes the monotherapy dose-escalation part (N ≈ 50 patients) of the phase I trial of ivuxolimab. Intravenous ivuxolimab was administered to patients every 2 weeks at six dose levels: 0.01, 0.1, 0.3, 1.5, 3 and 10 mg/kg. Of the approximately 54 dose-escalation patients, hepatocellular carcinoma was present in 19, melanoma in around 15, renal cell carcinoma in 9 and head and neck cancer in 9. In the dose-escalation cohort, around four fifths of patients were male, and the mean age was approximately 55 years, with a range of about 20 to 79. The paper as a whole reports these results and caveats: Low levels of normalized T-cell clonal expansion were also seen in some nonresponding patients. The antigen specificity of the clonally expanded peripheral T cells was not determined. In the 0.1-3.0 mg/kg groups, partial responders had among the lowest normalized peripheral clonal expansion, particularly in CD8+ T cells. At doses from 0.1 to 3.0 mg/kg, clonal expansion was seen in both CD4+ and CD8+ blood T cells between baseline and week 6. After ivuxolimab, expanded clones were on average more numerous among CD8+ T cells than among CD4+ T cells.

CDR1 and CDR2 were assigned from the germline V gene as SGDLS and YYNGEE. Including cysteine and phenylalanine, the CDR3 has 16 amino acids. Left in the record is the CDR3 DNA by itself, 48 bases read in frame from the first base. V is pared back by 3 bases and J by 6 bases, with 21 bases lying between the germline termini. This clone was counted once. Its specific antigen is unknown. Per-base qualities were not stored, and no clone one base away is much larger. Patients with a history of autoimmune disease or receiving systemic immunosuppression were excluded from the trial. In every dose cohort, peripheral blood was drawn for TCR sequencing at baseline, cycle 4 day 1, and cycle 7 day 1. Samples were obtained from an open-label, multicenter, first-in-human phase I dose-escalation trial of ivuxolimab. Adults with locally advanced or metastatic melanoma, renal cell, hepatocellular, or head and neck squamous cell carcinoma were enrolled in the trial. CD4+ and CD8+ T cells were sorted separately from peripheral blood before TCR sequencing.

For sequencing of the TCRbeta CDR3 region, genomic DNA was extracted from the sorted cells. The immunoSEQ Assay was used to sequence the TCRbeta CDR3 regions. The clones in this table, taken by TCRdb from immuneACCESS, are in-frame only. Not every clone is retained; where verified, under half of the shortfall comes from an unresolved V gene, and the cause of the rest is unknown. This sample lists approximately 49,000 clones; around 83% were detected once. Clones ranked in the top ten supply roughly a tenth of the sample. Sequenced material: CD4+ or CD8+ T cells sorted from blood, taken in a trial of the OX40 agonist ivuxolimab. The V gene is TRBV9 and the J gene is TRBJ2-5, with a tentative D gene TRBD2 over 6 matching bases. This sequence was found in an adult with an advanced solid tumor such as melanoma, head and neck, liver or kidney cancer. The CDR3 sequence is CASSASLWDGSQTQYF. The base sequence is TGTGCCAGCAGCGCTTCCCTATGGGACGGGAGCCAGACCCAGTACTTC.